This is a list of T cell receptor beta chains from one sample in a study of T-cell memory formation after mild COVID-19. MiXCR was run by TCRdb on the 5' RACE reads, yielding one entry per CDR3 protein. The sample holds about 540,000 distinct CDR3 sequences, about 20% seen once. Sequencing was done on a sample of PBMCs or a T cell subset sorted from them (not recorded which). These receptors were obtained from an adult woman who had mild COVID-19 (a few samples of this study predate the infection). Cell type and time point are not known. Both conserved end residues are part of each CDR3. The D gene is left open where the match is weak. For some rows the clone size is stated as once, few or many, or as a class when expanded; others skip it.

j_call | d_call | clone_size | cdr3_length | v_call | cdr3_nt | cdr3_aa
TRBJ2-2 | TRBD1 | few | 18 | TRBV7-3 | TGTGCCAGCAGCTTCGGACAGGGGTGGGAAGTGTCTACCGGGGAGCTGTTTTTT | CASSFGQGWEVSTGELFF
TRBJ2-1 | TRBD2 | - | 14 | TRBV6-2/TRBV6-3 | TGTGCCAGCAGGAAGGGACTAGCGGGAGATTTAGAGATCTTC | CASRKGLAGDLEIF
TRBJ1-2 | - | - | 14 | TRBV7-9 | TGTGCCAGCAGCGCGCAGGGGTTAAACTATGGCTACACCTTC | CASSAQGLNYGYTF
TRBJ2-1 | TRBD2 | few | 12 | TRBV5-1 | TGCGCCAGCAGCTTGGAGCGGGGTGAGCAGTTCTTC | CASSLERGEQFF
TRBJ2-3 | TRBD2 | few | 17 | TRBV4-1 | TGCGCCAGCAGCCAAGGTAGGAGCGGGGGCCGCACAGATACGCAGTATTTT | CASSQGRSGGRTDTQYF
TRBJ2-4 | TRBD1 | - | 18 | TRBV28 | TGTGCCAGCAGTTACCCCCGCCATGGACAGGGGGTCAAAAACATTCAGTACTTC | CASSYPRHGQGVKNIQYF
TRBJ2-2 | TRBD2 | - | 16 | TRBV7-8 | TGTGCCAGCAGCTTAGCTGCGGGAGAGAACACCGGGGAGCTGTTTTTT | CASSLAAGENTGELFF
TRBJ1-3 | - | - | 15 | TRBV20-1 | TGCAGTGCTAGAGATAGGAAGGGGTACGGAAACACCATATATTTT | CSARDRKGYGNTIYF
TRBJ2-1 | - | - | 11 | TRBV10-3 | TGTGCCATCAGTGGGGGTGTTGAGCAGTTCTTC | CAISGGVEQFF
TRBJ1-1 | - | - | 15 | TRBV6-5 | TGTGCCAGCAGTTACTCACGGGACCTGAACACTGAAGCTTTCTTT | CASSYSRDLNTEAFF
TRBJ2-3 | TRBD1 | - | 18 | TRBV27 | TGTGCCAGCAGTTTACGGACGTGGGGTACAGGGGGCACAGATACGCAGTATTTT | CASSLRTWGTGGTDTQYF
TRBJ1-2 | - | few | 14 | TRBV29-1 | TGCAGCGTTGGGGCTGAGGGACGGAACTATGGCTACACCTTC | CSVGAEGRNYGYTF
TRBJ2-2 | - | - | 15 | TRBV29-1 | TGCAGCGTTGTCGCGGCAGGCTTGAACACCGGGGAGCTGTTTTTT | CSVVAAGLNTGELFF
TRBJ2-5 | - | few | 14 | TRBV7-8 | TGTGCCAGCAGCTTAGGGTCTTATCGAGAGACCCAGTACTTC | CASSLGSYRETQYF
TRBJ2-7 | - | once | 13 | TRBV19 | TGTGCCAGTAACGCTATTAGGGGTTACGAGCAGTACTTC | CASNAIRGYEQYF
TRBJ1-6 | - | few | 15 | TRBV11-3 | TGTGCCAGCAGCCTCCAAGGGGCAGTCGGCTCACCCCTCCACTTT | CASSLQGAVGSPLHF
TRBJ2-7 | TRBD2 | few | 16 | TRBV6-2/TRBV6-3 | TGTGCCAGCAGGCCGGGACTAGCGGGAGTCACCTACGAGCAGTACTTC | CASRPGLAGVTYEQYF
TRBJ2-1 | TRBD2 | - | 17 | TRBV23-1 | TGCGCCAGCAGTCAACTAGCGGCGTTGACCTCCTACAATGAGCAGTTCTTC | CASSQLAALTSYNEQFF
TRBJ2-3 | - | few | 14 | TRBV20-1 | TGCAGTGCTAGAGTTGGCAGCGCCGAAGATACGCAGTATTTT | CSARVGSAEDTQYF
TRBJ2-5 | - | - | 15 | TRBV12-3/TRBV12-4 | TGTGCCAGCAGTTATGGCGGGATGGTACAAGAGACCCAGTACTTC | CASSYGGMVQETQYF
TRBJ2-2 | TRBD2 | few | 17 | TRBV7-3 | TGTGCCAGCAGCTCAACCCTAGCGGGGGGGAACACCGGGGAGCTGTTTTTT | CASSSTLAGGNTGELFF
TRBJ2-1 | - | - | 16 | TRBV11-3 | TGTGCCAGCAGCTTGCGGGGACGAACTTTTTGGAATGAGCAGTTCTTC | CASSLRGRTFWNEQFF
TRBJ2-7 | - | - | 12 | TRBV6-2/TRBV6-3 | TGTGCCAGCAGATCCGGCGACTACGAGCAGTACTTC | CASRSGDYEQYF
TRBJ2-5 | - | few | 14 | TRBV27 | TGTGCCAGCAGTTATGGGGGAAGAGGAGAGACCCAGTACTTC | CASSYGGRGETQYF
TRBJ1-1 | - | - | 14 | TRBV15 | TGTGCCACCCGACGGCCTCAAGTGAACACTGAAGCTTTCTTT | CATRRPQVNTEAFF
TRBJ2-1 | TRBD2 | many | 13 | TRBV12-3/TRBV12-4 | TGTGCCAGCGGGACTAGCGGATACAATGAGCAGTTCTTC | CASGTSGYNEQFF
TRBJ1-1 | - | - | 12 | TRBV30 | TGTGCCTGGAAGTATGTACACACTGAAGCTTTCTTT | CAWKYVHTEAFF
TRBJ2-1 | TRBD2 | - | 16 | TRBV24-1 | TGTGCCACCAGTGATTCTAGCGGGAGGGCTAACAATGAGCAGTTCTTC | CATSDSSGRANNEQFF
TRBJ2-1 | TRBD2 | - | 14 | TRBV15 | TGTGCCACCATTCCGGGGGGGCGGTGGAATGAGCAGTTCTTC | CATIPGGRWNEQFF
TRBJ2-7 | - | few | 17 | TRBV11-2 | TGTGCCAGCAGCCGAGCACCTGGGAGGGGGGGTTCCTACGAGCAGTACTTC | CASSRAPGRGGSYEQYF
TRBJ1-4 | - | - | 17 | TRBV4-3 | TGCGCCAGCAGCCAAGAGTTTGTGGAGTGGGCTAATGAAAAACTGTTTTTT | CASSQEFVEWANEKLFF
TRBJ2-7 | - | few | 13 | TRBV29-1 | TGCAGCGTTTCAGACGTGGTCTCCTACGAGCAGTACTTC | CSVSDVVSYEQYF
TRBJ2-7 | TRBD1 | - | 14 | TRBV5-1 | TGCGCCAGCAGCTCTGGACAGGGGGCCAGTGAGCAGTACTTC | CASSSGQGASEQYF
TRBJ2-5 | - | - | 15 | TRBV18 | TGTGCCAGCTCCCGAGGCGGCGCGTTTCTAGAGACCCAGTACTTC | CASSRGGAFLETQYF
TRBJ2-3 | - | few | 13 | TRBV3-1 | TGTGCCAGCAGCCCCTCTAGCGCAGATACGCAGTATTTT | CASSPSSADTQYF
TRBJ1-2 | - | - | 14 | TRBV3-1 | TGTGCCAGCAGCCAAGACAGGGGTCGGTATGGCTACACCTTC | CASSQDRGRYGYTF
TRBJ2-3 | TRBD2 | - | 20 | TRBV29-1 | TGCAGCGTTGCTAGCGGGAGGGCCAGCGAGCTATTTTTGGGCACAGATACGCAGTATTTT | CSVASGRASELFLGTDTQYF
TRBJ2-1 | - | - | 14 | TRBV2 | TGTGCCAGCAGGGGGGAGTTGGTAATAAATGAGCAGTTCTTC | CASRGELVINEQFF
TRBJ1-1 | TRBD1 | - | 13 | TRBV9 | TGTGCCTCATCTCGTCCAGGGGGCACTGAAGCTTTCTTT | CASSRPGGTEAFF
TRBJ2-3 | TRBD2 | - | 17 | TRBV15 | TGTGCCACCAGCGCGGGAGGTAACTCACTTAGCACAGATACGCAGTATTTT | CATSAGGNSLSTDTQYF